This T cell receptor beta chain emerged from a study of immune characterization of retroperitoneal liposarcoma. By sample share, this clonotype is medium-sized. At one of its ends the junction is not consistent with the germline gene, which may arise from a read error. CDR3 length: 14 residues. Looked up from germline, CDR1 is SGHTA and CDR2 is FQGNSA. TCRdb reprocessed the PCR reads with MiXCR, giving one entry per CDR3 protein. The sample has around 2,600 distinct CDR3 sequences; less than 25% are singletons. The rearrangement uses TRBV7-2 and TRBJ2-1, with 9 nucleotides matching TRBD2. Sequencing was done on a sample of tumor tissue. This TCR derives from a male donor with retroperitoneal liposarcoma. The CDR3 nucleotides are TGTGCCAGCAACTTAGCGGGAGCTTACAATGAGCAGTTCTTC. Amino acids: CASNLAGAYNEQFF.